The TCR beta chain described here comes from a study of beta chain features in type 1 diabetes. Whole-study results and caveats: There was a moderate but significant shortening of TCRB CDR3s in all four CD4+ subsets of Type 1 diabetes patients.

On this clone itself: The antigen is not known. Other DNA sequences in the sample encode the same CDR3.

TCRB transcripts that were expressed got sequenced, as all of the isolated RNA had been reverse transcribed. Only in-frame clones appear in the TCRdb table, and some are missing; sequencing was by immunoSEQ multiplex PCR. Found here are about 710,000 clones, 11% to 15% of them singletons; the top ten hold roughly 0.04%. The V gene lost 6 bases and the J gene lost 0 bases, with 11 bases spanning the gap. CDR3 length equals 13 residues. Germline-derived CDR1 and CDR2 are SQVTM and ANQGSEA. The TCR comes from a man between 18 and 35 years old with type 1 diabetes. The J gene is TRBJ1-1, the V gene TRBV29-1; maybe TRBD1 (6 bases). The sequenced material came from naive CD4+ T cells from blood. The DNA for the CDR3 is TGCAGCGTCCGACAGGTCCTGAACACTGAAGCTTTCTTT. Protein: CSVRQVLNTEAFF.